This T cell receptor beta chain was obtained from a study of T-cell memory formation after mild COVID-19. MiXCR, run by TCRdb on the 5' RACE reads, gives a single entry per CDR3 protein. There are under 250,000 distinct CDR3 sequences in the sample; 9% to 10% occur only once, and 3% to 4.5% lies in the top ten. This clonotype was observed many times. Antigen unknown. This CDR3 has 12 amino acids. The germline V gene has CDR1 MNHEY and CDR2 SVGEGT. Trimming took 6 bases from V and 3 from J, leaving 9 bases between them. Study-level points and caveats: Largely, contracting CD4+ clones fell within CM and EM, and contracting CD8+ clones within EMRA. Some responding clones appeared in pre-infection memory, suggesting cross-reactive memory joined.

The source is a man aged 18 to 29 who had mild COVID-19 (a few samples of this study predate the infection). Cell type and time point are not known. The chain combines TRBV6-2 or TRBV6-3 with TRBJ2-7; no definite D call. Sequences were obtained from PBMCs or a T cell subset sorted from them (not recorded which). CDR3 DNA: TGTGCCAGCAGGGCTTCAGGCTACGAGCAGTACTTC. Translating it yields CASRASGYEQYF.